This TCR beta chain stems from a study of T-cell memory formation after mild COVID-19. Study context: The two donors had largely donor-specific TCR clusters. Study-wide points: Clones that contracted clustered mainly in CM and EM if CD4+ and in EMRA if CD8+. Clones contracting over day 15 to 85 were CD4/CD8 balanced, with later expanders leaning CD4+. There were some responding clones in pre-infection memory, which suggested that cross-reactive memory had joined.

In the case of this clonotype: Its specificity is unknown.

Germline CDR1 reads SGHTA; CDR2 reads FQGNSA. The V and J ends lost 5 bases and 3 bases respectively, with 13 bases between them. The CDR3 length is 14 residues. TCRdb reprocessed the 5' RACE reads with MiXCR, giving one entry per CDR3 protein. Among about 200,000 distinct CDR3 sequences listed, just over 9.5% were seen once. This receptor was obtained from a young man who had mild COVID-19 (a few samples of this study predate the infection). Cell type and time point are not known. The sample taken for sequencing was PBMCs or a T cell subset sorted from them (not recorded which). The V call is TRBV7-2, the J call TRBJ1-1; tentative D call: TRBD1 (6 bases). The CDR3 loop is CASSKPGQYTEAFF. The CDR3 DNA reads as TGTGCCAGCAGCAAACCGGGACAATACACTGAAGCTTTCTTT.